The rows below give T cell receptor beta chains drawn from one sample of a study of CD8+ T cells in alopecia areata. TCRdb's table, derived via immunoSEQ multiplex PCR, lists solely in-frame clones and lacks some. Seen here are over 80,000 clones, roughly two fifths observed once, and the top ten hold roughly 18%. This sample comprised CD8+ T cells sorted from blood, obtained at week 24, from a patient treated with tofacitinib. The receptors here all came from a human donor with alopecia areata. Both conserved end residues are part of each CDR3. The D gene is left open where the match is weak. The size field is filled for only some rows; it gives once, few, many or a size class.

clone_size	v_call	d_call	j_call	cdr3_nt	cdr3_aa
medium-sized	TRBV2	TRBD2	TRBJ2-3	TGTGCCAGCAGTGACGCTAGCGGGCGACCAGATACGCAGTATTTT	CASSDASGRPDTQYF
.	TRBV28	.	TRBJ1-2	TGTGCCAGCCGCTTGGCGGGAACCAACTATGGCTACACCTTC	CASRLAGTNYGYTF
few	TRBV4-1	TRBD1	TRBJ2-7	TGCGCCAGCAGCCGTCCCGGGACAGGTACCTACGAGCAGTACTTC	CASSRPGTGTYEQYF
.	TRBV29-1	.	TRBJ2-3	TGCAGCGTTGGGGTGAAAGCGTTCGCAGATACGCAGTATTTT	CSVGVKAFADTQYF
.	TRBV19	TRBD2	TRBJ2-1	TGTGCCAGTGACCCTAGCGGGTACAATGAGCAGTTCTTC	CASDPSGYNEQFF
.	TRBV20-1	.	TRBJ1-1	TGCAGTGCTCCACTGAACACTGAAGCTTTCTTT	CSAPLNTEAFF
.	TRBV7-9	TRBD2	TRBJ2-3	TGTGCCAGCAGCCGAGCGGGAGGGCCCGTCGATACGCAGTATTTT	CASSRAGGPVDTQYF
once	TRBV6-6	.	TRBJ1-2	TGTGCCAGCAGTCTGCCGGAGGGCCACTATGGCTACACCTTC	CASSLPEGHYGYTF
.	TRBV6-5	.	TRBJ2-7	TGTGCCAGCACCCCGAGGGGGGCAACCTACGAGCAGTACTTC	CASTPRGATYEQYF
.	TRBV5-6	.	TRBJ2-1	TGTGCCAGCAGCTTCGAGACGCCGACCTACAATGAGCAGTTCTTC	CASSFETPTYNEQFF
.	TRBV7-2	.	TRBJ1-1	TGTGCCAGCAGCTTAGTGGGCTGGAGAAAGGACACTGAAGCTTTCTTT	CASSLVGWRKDTEAFF
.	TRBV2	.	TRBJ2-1	TGTGCCAGCCTCGTACCCCCCCGCTCCTACAATGAGCAGTTCTTC	CASLVPPRSYNEQFF
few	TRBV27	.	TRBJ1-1	TGTGCCAGCAGTTTAGGGGGGGGCACTGAAGCTTTCTTT	CASSLGGGTEAFF